These T cell receptor beta chains were read from a single sample in a study of T cells in Graves' hyperthyroidism and ophthalmopathy. Each CDR3 protein gets one entry after TCRdb re-called the multiplex PCR reads with MiXCR. The sample carries around 520,000 distinct CDR3 sequences, 12% to 15% recorded once. The sequenced material came from blood. Receptors were obtained from a woman in her forties with Graves' hyperthyroidism. Each CDR3 is given with its conserved first and last residue. The D gene is left open where the match is weak. Only part of the rows carry a size: once, few, many, or a class if the clone is expanded.

D gene	V gene	J gene	clone size	CDR3 DNA	CDR3 protein
TRBD1	TRBV2	TRBJ1-3	many	TGTGCCAGCCGACAGGGGGCCGATCCCATATATTTT	CASRQGADPIYF
-	TRBV5-5	TRBJ1-4	-	TGTGCCAGCAGCGGTGCGAGGGCCGGAGAAAAACTGTTTTTT	CASSGARAGEKLFF
-	TRBV13	TRBJ1-5	many	TGTGCCAGCAGCTTAGGGACAAGCAATCAGCCCCAGCATTTT	CASSLGTSNQPQHF
-	TRBV24-1	TRBJ2-1	many	TGTGCCACCAGTGAATCCGGCAGGGTCATCGACAATGAGCAGTTCTTC	CATSESGRVIDNEQFF
-	TRBV20-1	TRBJ1-5	few	TGCAGTGCTAGGAGGGAACACAATAATCAGCCCCAGCATTTT	CSARREHNNQPQHF
-	TRBV27	TRBJ1-5	many	TGTGCCAGCAGTAACTCAGGGTTCAATCAGCCCCAGCATTTT	CASSNSGFNQPQHF
-	TRBV19	TRBJ1-4	-	TGTGCCAGTAGTCACCAGTCAGCAACTAATGAAAAACTGTTTTTT	CASSHQSATNEKLFF
-	TRBV6-1	TRBJ1-5	many	TGTGCCAGCAGTGGAGGGACCGGGAAACAGCCCCAGCATTTT	CASSGGTGKQPQHF
TRBD2	TRBV12-3/TRBV12-4	TRBJ2-7	many	TGTGCCAGCAGTCCGGGACTAGGGGGTCGCGAGCAGTACTTC	CASSPGLGGREQYF
-	TRBV5-1	TRBJ2-2	-	TGCGCCAGCAGCTTGATGGGGTTTAACACCGGGGAGCTGTTTTTT	CASSLMGFNTGELFF
-	TRBV30	TRBJ2-1	many	TGTGCCTGGAGTCCCGGGAGCTCCTACAATGAGCAGTTCTTC	CAWSPGSSYNEQFF
TRBD1	TRBV4-2	TRBJ1-2	many	TGTGCCAGCAGCCAGGGACAGGAATCGAACGGCTACACCTTC	CASSQGQESNGYTF
-	TRBV6-1	TRBJ2-3	many	TGTGCCAGCAAATACGGCAACACAGATACGCAGTATTTT	CASKYGNTDTQYF
TRBD1	TRBV6-1	TRBJ1-2	many	TGTGCCAGCAGTACCACGACAGGGGGCACTGGCTACACCTTC	CASSTTTGGTGYTF
-	TRBV15	TRBJ1-1	-	TGTGCCACCAGCAGAGATTCGGGGGAGGCTTTCTTT	CATSRDSGEAFF
TRBD1	TRBV9	TRBJ1-1	-	TGTGCCAGCAGCGTAGGTAGCCAGGGGGGCTCGAGGAACACTGAAGCTTTCTTT	CASSVGSQGGSRNTEAFF
TRBD1	TRBV30	TRBJ2-7	-	TGTGCCTGGAGGGTGACAGGGGTTGGCGAGCAGTACTTC	CAWRVTGVGEQYF
TRBD1	TRBV5-8	TRBJ2-6	few	TGTGCCAGCAGCTTGGCGACAGGGGCCGGGGCCAACGTCCTGACTTTC	CASSLATGAGANVLTF
-	TRBV4-1	TRBJ2-1	-	TGCGCCAGCAGCCAAGATTTCGAGTTTAGGGTTTACAATGAGCAGTTCTTC	CASSQDFEFRVYNEQFF
-	TRBV29-1	TRBJ1-1	-	TGCAGCGTTGTGACATCGGGGGCTGAAGCTTTCTTT	CSVVTSGAEAFF
-	TRBV30	TRBJ2-2	-	TGTGCCTGGGGGAATACGAACACCGGGGAGCTGTTTTTT	CAWGNTNTGELFF
-	TRBV4-2	TRBJ2-5	few	TGTGCCAGCAGCCAAAGGGCGGGAGAGACCCAGTACTTC	CASSQRAGETQYF
TRBD1	TRBV6-1	TRBJ1-1	many	TGTGCCAGCAGGAGAACAGGGGGCGGTCCGAACACTGAAGCTTTCTTT	CASRRTGGGPNTEAFF
-	TRBV20-1	TRBJ2-7	many	TGCAGTGCACCCACCTGGTCGTCTGATACCTACGAGCAGTACTTC	CSAPTWSSDTYEQYF
-	TRBV4-1	TRBJ2-7	-	TGCGCCAGCAGCCAAGTGTTCGGCGGAAACGAGCAGTACTTC	CASSQVFGGNEQYF
-	TRBV11-2	TRBJ2-2	few	TGTGCCAGCAGCTCCAGGATTAGCGCGGCCGGGGAGCTGTTTTTT	CASSSRISAAGELFF
TRBD2	TRBV4-1	TRBJ2-3	many	TGCGCCAGCAGCCCGTTAGCGGGAGTCCCCACAGATACGCAGTATTTT	CASSPLAGVPTDTQYF
-	TRBV3-1	TRBJ1-1	many	TGTGCCAGCAGCCAAGTAGGAGGCGACACTGAAGCTTTCTTT	CASSQVGGDTEAFF
TRBD1	TRBV27	TRBJ2-3	-	TGTGCCAGCAGTTTTTTGGGTTTGGGACAGAGAAGCACAGATACGCAGTATTTT	CASSFLGLGQRSTDTQYF
-	TRBV18	TRBJ1-3	-	TGTGCCAGCTCAGCAGTGGCAGAGAGCTCTGGAAACACCATATATTTT	CASSAVAESSGNTIYF
TRBD2	TRBV19	TRBJ2-3	many	TGTGCCAGTAGTACCTGGACTAGCGGAGGATCCGGAGCTACGCAGTATTTT	CASSTWTSGGSGATQYF
-	TRBV5-1	TRBJ1-1	-	TGCGCCAGCAGCTTGGAAGGGACGGAGACTGAAGCTTTCTTT	CASSLEGTETEAFF
TRBD1	TRBV29-1	TRBJ2-2	-	TGCAGCGTTTTAGTTCAGGGGGCCACCGGGGAGCTGTTTTTT	CSVLVQGATGELFF
TRBD2	TRBV27	TRBJ2-2	few	TGTGCCAGCAGTTTTTTGACTAGCGGGAGAAACACCGGGGAGCTGTTTTTT	CASSFLTSGRNTGELFF
-	TRBV9	TRBJ2-5	-	TGTGCCAGCAGCGGGGTAGGAGAGACCCAGTACTTC	CASSGVGETQYF
-	TRBV7-2	TRBJ1-1	many	TGTGCCAGCAGCTTAGAAGTGGACCCTGAAGCTTTCTTT	CASSLEVDPEAFF
-	TRBV11-2	TRBJ1-2	many	TGTGCCAGCAGCTTAGAGGGGGCGCGGTATGGCTACACCTTC	CASSLEGARYGYTF
-	TRBV12-3/TRBV12-4	TRBJ2-5	-	TGTGCCAGCAGTTTAGATGGACTTCCAGAGACCCAGTACTTC	CASSLDGLPETQYF
-	TRBV20-1	TRBJ2-3	many	TGCAGTGCTCCCCGACTTGTCTCCGGACTCACAGATACGCAGTATTTT	CSAPRLVSGLTDTQYF
TRBD1	TRBV6-1	TRBJ2-2	few	TGTGCCAGCAGACAGGGGGTCGGCACCGGGGAGCTGTTTTTT	CASRQGVGTGELFF
TRBD2	TRBV12-3/TRBV12-4	TRBJ2-1	-	TGTGCCAGCAGTTTAAGTCTAGCGGGAGAGTACAATGAGCAGTTCTTC	CASSLSLAGEYNEQFF
-	TRBV24-1	TRBJ2-4	-	TGTGCCACCAGTGACTCTCAGGGAGCCAAAAACATTCAGTACTTC	CATSDSQGAKNIQYF
-	TRBV7-3	TRBJ2-3	many	TGTGCCAGCAGCTCCTCGGGTCGGGACACAGATACGCAGTATTTT	CASSSSGRDTDTQYF
TRBD1	TRBV24-1	TRBJ2-2	once	TGTGCCACCAGTGACCGGGACAGGGGGAACACCGGGGAGCTGTTTTTT	CATSDRDRGNTGELFF
-	TRBV6-5	TRBJ2-2	-	TGTGCCAGCAGTTACTCAACCGGGGAGCTGGTTTTT	CASSYSTGELVF
-	TRBV28	TRBJ2-4	many	TGTGCCAGCAGTTTTAGAGTAGCCAAAAACATTCAGTACTTC	CASSFRVAKNIQYF
-	TRBV20-1	TRBJ2-6	many	TGCAGTGCTATACAGGGCCTCTCTGGGGCCAACGTCCTGACTTTC	CSAIQGLSGANVLTF
-	TRBV12-3/TRBV12-4	TRBJ2-3	many	TGTGCCAGCCATAACACAGATACGCAGTATTTT	CASHNTDTQYF
-	TRBV19	TRBJ2-5	-	TGTGCCAGTAGTATAGCGGCAGAAGAGACCCAGTACTTC	CASSIAAEETQYF
TRBD1	TRBV5-1	TRBJ1-5	many	TGCGCCAGCAGCTTAACCGGGACAGCAAATCAGCCCCAGCATTTT	CASSLTGTANQPQHF
-	TRBV7-3	TRBJ2-1	-	TGTGCCAGCAGCTTACGGTCAGGGTTGTTGAATGAGCAGTTCTTC	CASSLRSGLLNEQFF
-	TRBV6-1	TRBJ2-5	-	TGTGCCAGCAGTCAGGGGTTGGGAGAGACCCAGTACTTC	CASSQGLGETQYF
TRBD2	TRBV3-1	TRBJ2-2	few	TGTGCCAGCAGCCAAGGAGCGGGGGCCAACACCGGGGAGCTGTTTTTT	CASSQGAGANTGELFF
-	TRBV12-3/TRBV12-4	TRBJ1-1	many	TGTGCCAGCAGCTCGGCCCAGAAAGCTTTCTTT	CASSSAQKAFF
-	TRBV25-1	TRBJ1-1	-	TGTGCCAGCAGTCCGTTCGGGGCGGAGGAAGCTTTCTTT	CASSPFGAEEAFF